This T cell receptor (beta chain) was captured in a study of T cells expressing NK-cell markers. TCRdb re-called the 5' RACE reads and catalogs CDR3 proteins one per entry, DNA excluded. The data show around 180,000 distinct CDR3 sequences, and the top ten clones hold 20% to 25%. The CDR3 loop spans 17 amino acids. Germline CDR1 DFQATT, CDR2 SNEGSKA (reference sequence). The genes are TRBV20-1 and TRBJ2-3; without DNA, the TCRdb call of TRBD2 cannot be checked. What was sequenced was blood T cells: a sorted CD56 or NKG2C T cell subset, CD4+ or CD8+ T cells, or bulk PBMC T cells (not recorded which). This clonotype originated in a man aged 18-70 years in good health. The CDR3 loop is CSADPEEGGGARDTQYF.